The present T cell receptor (beta chain) was sequenced within a study of T cells in Graves' hyperthyroidism and ophthalmopathy. Study-level background: Once the initial diagnosis was made, peripheral blood was obtained before any treatment.

Amplified TCR beta CDR3 regions derived from RNA transcripts. In the first-round RT-PCR of the TCR CDR3, the HTBI primer set was used. TCRdb processed the multiplex PCR reads anew with MiXCR; each CDR3 protein has one entry. The top ten hold over 25% of the sample, which has more than 350,000 distinct CDR3 sequences, 15% seen once. CDR1 SNHLY and CDR2 FYNNEI come from the germline V gene. The CDR3 length is 14 residues. V lost 3 bases and J 1 base, leaving 9 bases between the germline ends. This clonotype was found a few times. This chain joins TRBV2 and TRBJ1-2; weak D call: TRBD1 (5 bases). Material: blood. The TCR sequence derives from a woman aged 25 to 45 with Graves' hyperthyroidism. The CDR3 DNA sequence: TGTGCCAGCAGTGACTGGGGGATTAACTATGGCTACACCTTC. Translating it yields CASSDWGINYGYTF.